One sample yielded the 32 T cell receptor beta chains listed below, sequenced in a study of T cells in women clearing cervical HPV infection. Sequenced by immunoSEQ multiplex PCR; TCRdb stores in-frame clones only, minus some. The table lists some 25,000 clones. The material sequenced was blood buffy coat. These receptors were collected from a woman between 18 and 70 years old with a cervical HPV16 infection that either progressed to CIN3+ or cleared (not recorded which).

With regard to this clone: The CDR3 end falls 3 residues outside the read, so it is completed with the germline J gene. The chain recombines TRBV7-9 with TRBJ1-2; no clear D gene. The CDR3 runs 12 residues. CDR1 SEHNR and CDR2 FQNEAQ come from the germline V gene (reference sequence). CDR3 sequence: CASNLLADDYTF. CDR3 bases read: TGTGCCAGCAACCTACTAGCTGACGAC.

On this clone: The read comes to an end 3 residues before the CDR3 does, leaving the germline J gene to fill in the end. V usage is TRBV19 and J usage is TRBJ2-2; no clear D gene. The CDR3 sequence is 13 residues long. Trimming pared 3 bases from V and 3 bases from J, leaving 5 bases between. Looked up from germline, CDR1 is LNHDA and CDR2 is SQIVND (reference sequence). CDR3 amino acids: CASSIQYTGELFF. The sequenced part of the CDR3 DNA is TGTGCCAGTAGTATCCAGTACACCGGGGAG.

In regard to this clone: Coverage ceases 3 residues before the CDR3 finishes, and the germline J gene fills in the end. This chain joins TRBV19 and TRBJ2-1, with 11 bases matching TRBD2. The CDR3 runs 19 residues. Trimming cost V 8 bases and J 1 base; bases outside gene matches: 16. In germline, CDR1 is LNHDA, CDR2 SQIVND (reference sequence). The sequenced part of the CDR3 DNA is TGTGCCAGTTCTCGGACGACTAGCGGGATGCTGGGGTCCTACAATGAG. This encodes CASSRTTSGMLGSYNE. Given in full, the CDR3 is CASSRTTSGMLGSYNEQFF.

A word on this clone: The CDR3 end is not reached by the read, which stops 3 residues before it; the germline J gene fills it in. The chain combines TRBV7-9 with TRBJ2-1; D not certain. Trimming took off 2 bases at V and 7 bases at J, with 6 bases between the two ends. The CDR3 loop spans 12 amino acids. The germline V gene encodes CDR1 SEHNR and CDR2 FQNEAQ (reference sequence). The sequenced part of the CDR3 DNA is TGTGCCAGCAGCTTAATCAGTAATGAG. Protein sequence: CASSLISNE. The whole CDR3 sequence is CASSLISNEQFF.

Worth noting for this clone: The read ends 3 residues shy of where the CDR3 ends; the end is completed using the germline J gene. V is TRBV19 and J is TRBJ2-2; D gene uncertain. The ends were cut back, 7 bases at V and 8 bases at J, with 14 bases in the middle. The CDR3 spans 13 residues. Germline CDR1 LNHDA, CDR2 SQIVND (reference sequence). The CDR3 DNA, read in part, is TGTGCCAGTACCTCACAGTCTCGGGGGGAG. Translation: CASTSQSRGE. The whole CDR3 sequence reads CASTSQSRGELFF.

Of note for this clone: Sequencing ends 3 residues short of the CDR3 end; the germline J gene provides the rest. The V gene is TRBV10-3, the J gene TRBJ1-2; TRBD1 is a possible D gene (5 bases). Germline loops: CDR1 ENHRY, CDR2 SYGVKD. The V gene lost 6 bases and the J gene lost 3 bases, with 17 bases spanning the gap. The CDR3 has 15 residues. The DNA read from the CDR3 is TGTGCCATCAGCTCGGGGGGAGATTTGGACTATGGC. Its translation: CAISSGGDLDYG. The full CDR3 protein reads CAISSGGDLDYGYTF.

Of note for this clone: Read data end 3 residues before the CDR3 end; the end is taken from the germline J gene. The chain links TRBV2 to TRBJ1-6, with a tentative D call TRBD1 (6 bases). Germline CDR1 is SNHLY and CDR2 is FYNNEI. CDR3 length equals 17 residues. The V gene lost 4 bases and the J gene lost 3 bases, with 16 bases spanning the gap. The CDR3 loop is CASSGAETGNYNSPLHF. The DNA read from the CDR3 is TGTGCCAGCAGTGGGGCCGAGACAGGAAACTATAATTCACCC.

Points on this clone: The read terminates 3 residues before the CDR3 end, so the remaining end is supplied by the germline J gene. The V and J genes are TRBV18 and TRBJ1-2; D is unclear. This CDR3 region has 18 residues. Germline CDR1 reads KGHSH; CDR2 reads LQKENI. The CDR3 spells CASSPSRLAGTSYNDYTF. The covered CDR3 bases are TGTGCCAGCTCACCGAGCCGACTAGCGGGCACCTCCTACAATGAC.

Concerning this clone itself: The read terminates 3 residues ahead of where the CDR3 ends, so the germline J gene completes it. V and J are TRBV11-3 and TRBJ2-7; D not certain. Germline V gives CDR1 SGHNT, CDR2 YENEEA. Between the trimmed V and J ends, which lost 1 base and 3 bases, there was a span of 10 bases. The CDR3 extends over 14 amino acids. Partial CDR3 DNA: TGTGCCAGCAGCTTAGCAAGCGACTTCTACGAG. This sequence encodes CASSLASDFYE. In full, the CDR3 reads CASSLASDFYEQYF.

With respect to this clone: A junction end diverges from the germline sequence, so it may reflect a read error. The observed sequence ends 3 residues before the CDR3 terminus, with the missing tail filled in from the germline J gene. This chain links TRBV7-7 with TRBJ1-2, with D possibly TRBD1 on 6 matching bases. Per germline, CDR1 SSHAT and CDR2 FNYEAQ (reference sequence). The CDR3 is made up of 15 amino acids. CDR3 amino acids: CASSLQRGAHYDYTF. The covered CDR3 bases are TGTGCTAGCAGTTTACAACGGGGGGCGCATTATGAC.

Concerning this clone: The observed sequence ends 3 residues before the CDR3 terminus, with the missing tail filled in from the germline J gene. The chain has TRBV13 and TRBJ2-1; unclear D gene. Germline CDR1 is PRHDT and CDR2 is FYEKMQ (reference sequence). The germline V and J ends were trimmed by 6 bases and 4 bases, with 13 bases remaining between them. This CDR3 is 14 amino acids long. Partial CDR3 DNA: TGTGCCAGCAGAAGTGGCCCTAGTTACAATGAG. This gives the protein CASRSGPSYNE. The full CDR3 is CASRSGPSYNEQFF.

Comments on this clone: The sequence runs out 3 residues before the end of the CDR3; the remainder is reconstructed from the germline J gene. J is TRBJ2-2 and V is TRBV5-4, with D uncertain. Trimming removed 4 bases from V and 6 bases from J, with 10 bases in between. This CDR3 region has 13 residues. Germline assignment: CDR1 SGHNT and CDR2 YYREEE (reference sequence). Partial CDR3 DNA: TGTGCCAGCAGCCCCGAGGTGGCCGGGGAG. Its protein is CASSPEVAGE. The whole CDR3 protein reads CASSPEVAGELFF.

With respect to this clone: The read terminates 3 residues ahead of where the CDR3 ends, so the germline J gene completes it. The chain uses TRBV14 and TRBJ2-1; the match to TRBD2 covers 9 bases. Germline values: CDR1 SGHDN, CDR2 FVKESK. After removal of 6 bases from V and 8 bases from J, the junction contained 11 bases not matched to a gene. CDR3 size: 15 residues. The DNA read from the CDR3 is TGTGCCAGCAGAGCTAAAGCGGGAGGCGACCATGAG. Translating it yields CASRAKAGGDHE. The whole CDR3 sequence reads CASRAKAGGDHEQFF.

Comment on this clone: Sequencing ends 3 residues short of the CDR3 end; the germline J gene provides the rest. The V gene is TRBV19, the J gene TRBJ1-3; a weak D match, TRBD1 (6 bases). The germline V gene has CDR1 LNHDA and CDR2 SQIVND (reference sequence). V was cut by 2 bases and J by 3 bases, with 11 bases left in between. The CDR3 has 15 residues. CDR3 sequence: CASSISDSIGNTIYF. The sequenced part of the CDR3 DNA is TGTGCCAGTAGTATATCGGACAGTATTGGAAACACC.

The part of the CDR3 DNA that was read is TGTGCCAGCTCAGGACAGGGGTCGGACGAC. The encoded protein is CASSGQGSDD. The full CDR3 protein reads CASSGQGSDDYTF. The J gene is TRBJ1-2, the V gene TRBV18; 9 nucleotides align to TRBD1. The CDR3 end is not reached by the read, which stops 3 residues before it; the germline J gene fills it in. Looked up from germline, CDR1 is KGHSH and CDR2 is LQKENI. The CDR3 runs 13 residues. Together with reference TRBV18 and TRBJ1-2, the CDR3 gives the full variable domain: NAGVMQNPRHLVRRRGQEARLRCSPMKGHSHVYWYRQLPEEGLKFMVYLQKENIIDESGMPKERFSAEFPKEGPSILRIQQVVRGDSAAYFCASSGQGSDDYTFGSGTRLTVV.

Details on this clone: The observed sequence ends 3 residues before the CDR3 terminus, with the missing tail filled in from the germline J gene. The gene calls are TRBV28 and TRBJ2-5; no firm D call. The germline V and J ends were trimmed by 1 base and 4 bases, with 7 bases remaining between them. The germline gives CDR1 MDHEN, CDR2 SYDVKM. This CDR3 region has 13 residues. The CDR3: CASSLYQVETQYF. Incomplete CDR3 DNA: TGTGCCAGCAGTTTATACCAGGTAGAGACC.

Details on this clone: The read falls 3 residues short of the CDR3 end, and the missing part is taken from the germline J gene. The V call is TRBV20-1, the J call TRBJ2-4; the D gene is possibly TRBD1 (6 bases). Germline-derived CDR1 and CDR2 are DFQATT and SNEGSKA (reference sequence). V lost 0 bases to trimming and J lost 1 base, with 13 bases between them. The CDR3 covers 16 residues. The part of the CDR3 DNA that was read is TGCAGTGCTAGAGATTTGGCAGGGGAGGCCAAAAACATT. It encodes CSARDLAGEAKNI. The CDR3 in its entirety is CSARDLAGEAKNIQYF.

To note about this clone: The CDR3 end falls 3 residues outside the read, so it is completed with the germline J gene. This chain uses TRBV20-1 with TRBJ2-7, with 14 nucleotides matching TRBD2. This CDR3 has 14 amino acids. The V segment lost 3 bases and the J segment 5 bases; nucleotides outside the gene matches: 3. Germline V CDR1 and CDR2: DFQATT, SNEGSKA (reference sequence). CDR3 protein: CSARGTSGSHEQYF. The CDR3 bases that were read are TGCAGTGCTAGGGGGACTAGCGGGAGCCACGAG.

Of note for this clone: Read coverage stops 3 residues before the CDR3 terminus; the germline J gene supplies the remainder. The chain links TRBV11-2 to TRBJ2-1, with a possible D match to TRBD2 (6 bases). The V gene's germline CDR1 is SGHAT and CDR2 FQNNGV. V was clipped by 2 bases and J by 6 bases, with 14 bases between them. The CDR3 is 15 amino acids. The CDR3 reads CASSLYGTPFNEQFF. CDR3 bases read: TGTGCCAGCAGCTTATACGGGACTCCTTTCAATGAG.

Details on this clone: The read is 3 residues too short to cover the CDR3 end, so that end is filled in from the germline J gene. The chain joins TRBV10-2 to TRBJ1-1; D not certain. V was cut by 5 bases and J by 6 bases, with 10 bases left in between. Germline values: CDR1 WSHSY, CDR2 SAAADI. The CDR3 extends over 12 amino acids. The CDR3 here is CASSPVGAEAFF. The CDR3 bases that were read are TGCGCCAGCAGTCCGGTGGGCGCTGAA.

The CDR3 DNA, read in part, is TGCAGTGCTGGACAGGGGCGGTTCGTGGCAGATACG. Translating gives CSAGQGRFVADT. The CDR3 reads in full as CSAGQGRFVADTQYF. The V and J genes are TRBV20-1 and TRBJ2-3; TRBD1 matches at 9 bases. The read finishes 3 residues shy of the CDR3 end, and the germline J gene is used to complete it. CDR1 is DFQATT, CDR2 SNEGSKA, per germline (reference sequence). CDR3 length equals 15 residues. V lost 5 bases, J lost 4 bases, and 10 bases stayed unmatched.

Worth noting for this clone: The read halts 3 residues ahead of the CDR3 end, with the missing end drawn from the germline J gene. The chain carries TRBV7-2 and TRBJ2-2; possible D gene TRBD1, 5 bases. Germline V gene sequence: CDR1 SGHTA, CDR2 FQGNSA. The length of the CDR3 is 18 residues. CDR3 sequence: CASSLAIPRWSGANVLFF. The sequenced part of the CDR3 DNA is TGTGCCAGCAGCTTAGCTATACCAAGATGGTCTGGGGCCAACGTG. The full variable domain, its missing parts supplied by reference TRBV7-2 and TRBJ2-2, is GAGVSQSPSNKVTEKGKDVELRCDPISGHTALYWYRQSLGQGLEFLIYFQGNSAPDKSGLPSDRFSAERTGGSVSTLTIQRTQQEDSAVYLCASSLAIPRWSGANVLFFGEGSRLTVL.

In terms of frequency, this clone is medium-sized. The CDR3 loop reads CASSSLNQPQHF. The DNA read from the CDR3 is TGTGCCAGCAGCTCCCTGAATCAGCCC. The V and J genes are TRBV7-9 and TRBJ1-5; no definite D call. The sequence runs out 3 residues before the end of the CDR3; the remainder is reconstructed from the germline J gene. CDR1 is SEHNR and CDR2 is FQNEAQ in the germline V gene (reference sequence). V lost 4 bases and J lost 4, with 5 bases in between. The length of the CDR3 is 12 residues.

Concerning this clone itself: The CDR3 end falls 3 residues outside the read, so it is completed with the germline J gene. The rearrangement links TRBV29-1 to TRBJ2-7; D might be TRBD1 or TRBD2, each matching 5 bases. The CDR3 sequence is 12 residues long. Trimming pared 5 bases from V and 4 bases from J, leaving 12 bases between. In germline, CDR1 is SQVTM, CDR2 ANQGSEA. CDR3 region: CSVWQGAYEQYF. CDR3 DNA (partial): TGCAGCGTTTGGCAGGGAGCATACGAG.

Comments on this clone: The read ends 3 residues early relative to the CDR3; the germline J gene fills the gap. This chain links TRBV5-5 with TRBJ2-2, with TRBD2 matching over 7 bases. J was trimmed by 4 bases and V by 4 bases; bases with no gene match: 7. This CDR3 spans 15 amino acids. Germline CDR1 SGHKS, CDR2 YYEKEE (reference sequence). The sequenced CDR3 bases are TGTGCCAGCAGCCCCCGGGACTATACCACCGGGGAG. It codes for CASSPRDYTTGE. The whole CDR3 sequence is CASSPRDYTTGELFF.

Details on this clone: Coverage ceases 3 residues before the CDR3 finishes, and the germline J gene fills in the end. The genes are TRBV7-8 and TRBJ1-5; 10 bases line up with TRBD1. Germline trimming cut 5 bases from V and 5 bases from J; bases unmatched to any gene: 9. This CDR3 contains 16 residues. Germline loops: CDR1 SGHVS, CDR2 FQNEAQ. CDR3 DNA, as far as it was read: TGTGCCAGCAGCCCCGACAGGGGGCGAAACCATCAGCCC. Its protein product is CASSPDRGRNHQP. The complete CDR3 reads CASSPDRGRNHQPQHF.

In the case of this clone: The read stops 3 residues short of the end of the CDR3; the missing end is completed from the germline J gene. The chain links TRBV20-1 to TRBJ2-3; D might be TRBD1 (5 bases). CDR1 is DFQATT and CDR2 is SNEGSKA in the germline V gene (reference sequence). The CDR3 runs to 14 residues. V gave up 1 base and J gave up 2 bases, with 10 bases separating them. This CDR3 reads CSARVDRYTDTQYF. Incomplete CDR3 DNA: TGCAGTGCTAGAGTAGACAGATACACAGATACG.

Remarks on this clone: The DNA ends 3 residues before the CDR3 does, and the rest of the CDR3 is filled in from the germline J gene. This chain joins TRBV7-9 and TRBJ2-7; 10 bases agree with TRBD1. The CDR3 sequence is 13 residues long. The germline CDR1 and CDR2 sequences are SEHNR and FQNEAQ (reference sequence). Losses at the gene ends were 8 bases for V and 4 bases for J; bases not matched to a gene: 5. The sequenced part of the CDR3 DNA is TGTGCCAGCGACAGGGGGCCGGGGTACGAG. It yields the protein CASDRGPGYE. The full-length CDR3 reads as CASDRGPGYEQYF.

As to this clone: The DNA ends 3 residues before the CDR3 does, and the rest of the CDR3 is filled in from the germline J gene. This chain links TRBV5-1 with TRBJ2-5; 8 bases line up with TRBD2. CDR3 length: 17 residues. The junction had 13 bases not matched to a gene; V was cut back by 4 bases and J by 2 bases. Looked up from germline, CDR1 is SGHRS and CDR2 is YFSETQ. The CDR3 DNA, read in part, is TGCGCCAGCAGCCCGGGCTCCGGGACTAGTCTACAAGAGACC. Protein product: CASSPGSGTSLQET. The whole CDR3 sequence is CASSPGSGTSLQETQYF.

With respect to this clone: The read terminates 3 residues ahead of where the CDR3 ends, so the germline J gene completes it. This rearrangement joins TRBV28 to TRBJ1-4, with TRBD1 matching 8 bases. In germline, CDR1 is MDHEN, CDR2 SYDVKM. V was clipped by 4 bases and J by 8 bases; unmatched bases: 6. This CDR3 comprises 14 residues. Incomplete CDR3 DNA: TGTGCCAGCAGTTCGGACAGGGTCAGGGAAAAA. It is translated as CASSSDRVREK. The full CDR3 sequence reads CASSSDRVREKLFF.

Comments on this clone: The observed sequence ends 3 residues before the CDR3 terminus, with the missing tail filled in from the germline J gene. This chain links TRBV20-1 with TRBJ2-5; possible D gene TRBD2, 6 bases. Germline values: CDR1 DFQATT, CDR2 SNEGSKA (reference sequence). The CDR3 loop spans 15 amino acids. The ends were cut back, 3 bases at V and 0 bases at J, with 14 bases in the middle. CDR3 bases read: TGCAGTGCTAGTAGCGGACGCGGATACCAAGAGACC. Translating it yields CSASSGRGYQET. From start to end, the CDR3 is CSASSGRGYQETQYF.

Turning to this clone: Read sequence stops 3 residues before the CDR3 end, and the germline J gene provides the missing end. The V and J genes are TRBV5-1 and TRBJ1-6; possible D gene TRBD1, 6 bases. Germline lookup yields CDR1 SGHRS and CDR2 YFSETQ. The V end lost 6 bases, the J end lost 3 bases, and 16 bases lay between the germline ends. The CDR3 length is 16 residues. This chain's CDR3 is CASTAQGRDYNSPLHF. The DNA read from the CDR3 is TGCGCCAGCACTGCACAGGGCCGTGACTATAATTCACCC. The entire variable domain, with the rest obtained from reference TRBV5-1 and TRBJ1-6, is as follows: KAGVTQTPRYLIKTRGQQVTLSCSPISGHRSVSWYQQTPGQGLQFLFEYFSETQRNKGNFPGRFSGRQFSNSRSEMNVSTLELGDSALYLCASTAQGRDYNSPLHFGNGTRLTVT.